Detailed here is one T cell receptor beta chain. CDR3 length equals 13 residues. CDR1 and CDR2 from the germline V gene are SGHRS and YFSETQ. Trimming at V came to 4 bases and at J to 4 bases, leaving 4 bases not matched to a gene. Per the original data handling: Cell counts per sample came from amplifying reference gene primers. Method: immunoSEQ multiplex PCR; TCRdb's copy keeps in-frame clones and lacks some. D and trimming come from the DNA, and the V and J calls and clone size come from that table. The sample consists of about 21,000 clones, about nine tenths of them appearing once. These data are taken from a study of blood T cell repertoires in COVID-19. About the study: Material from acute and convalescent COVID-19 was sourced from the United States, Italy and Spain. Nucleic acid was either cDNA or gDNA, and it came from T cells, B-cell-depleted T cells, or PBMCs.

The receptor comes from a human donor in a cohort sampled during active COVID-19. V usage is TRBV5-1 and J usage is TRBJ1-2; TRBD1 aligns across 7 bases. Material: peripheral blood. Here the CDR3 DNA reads TGCGCCAGCAGCGAAGACAGGGTCTATGGCTACACCTTC. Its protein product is CASSEDRVYGYTF. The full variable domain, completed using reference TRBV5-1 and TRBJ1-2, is KAGVTQTPRYLIKTRGQQVTLSCSPISGHRSVSWYQQTPGQGLQFLFEYFSETQRNKGNFPGRFSGRQFSNSRSEMNVSTLELGDSALYLCASSEDRVYGYTFGSGTRLTVV.